This T cell receptor (beta chain) was sequenced in a study of blood T cell repertoires in COVID-19. On the study more broadly: Sites across the United States, Italy and Spain contributed samples from acute and convalescent COVID-19. Sample material is recorded as cDNA or gDNA derived from T cells, B-cell-depleted T cells, or PBMCs.

In germline, CDR1 is SGHAT, CDR2 FQNNGV. CDR3 length equals 14 residues. The V end was cut by 1 base, the J end by 6 bases, with 13 bases between. How the authors handled the data: Nucleated cell number was recorded as an estimate derived from reference gene primer amplification. Repertoires were generated with immunoSEQ multiplex PCR, while TCRdb's copy carries only in-frame clones and drops some. The V and J calls and clone size are taken from that table; D and trimming were inferred from the DNA. The table includes 300,000 to 350,000 clones, 85% to 90% detected once. Across 20 to 25 US areas, participants ranged in age from 18 to 89 years.

The chain joins TRBV11-2 to TRBJ2-7; D is uncertain. Specimen: PBMCs or T cells enriched from blood (not recorded which). The receptor was isolated from a woman aged 18 to 35 with acute COVID-19. The CDR3 sequence is CASSLVVPSGEQYF. The CDR3 DNA sequence: TGTGCCAGCAGCTTAGTGGTACCCAGTGGCGAGCAGTACTTC.